A single sample gave rise to the 3 T cell receptor beta chains below, sequenced in a study of identical twins listed by TCRdb under 2016. Libraries were built with 5' RACE. Sequenced on an Illumina HiSeq 2000. TCRdb cleaned the public reads at Q25 with fastp, built clones with MiXCR and kept in-frame beta chains. CDR3 protein duplicates are merged, each entry listing the most common genes and DNA. The sample table shows 1.5 million to 2 million distinct CDR3 sequences, and under 35% are seen once. Under 0.35% of the sample goes to the ten largest clones. The material sequenced was cord blood. These receptors all come from a newborn girl in good health.

This chain joins TRBV5-1 and TRBJ2-5; D gene ambiguous. Germline CDR1 SGHRS, CDR2 YFSETQ. The germline V and J ends were trimmed by 5 bases and 1 base, with 6 bases remaining between them. The length of the CDR3 is 12 residues. In DNA, the CDR3 is TGCGCCAGCAGGTACCCCCAAGAGACCCAGTACTTC. Protein: CASRYPQETQYF.

This chain links TRBV20-1 with TRBJ2-5, with D uncertain. Gene TRBJ2-7 matches the end of the DNA better, so the J call may be wrong. This CDR3 contains 13 residues. Germline CDR1 is DFQATT and CDR2 is SNEGSKA (reference sequence). The CDR3 nucleotides read TGCAGTGCTACCGGACGCCCTTCCTACGAGCAGTACTTC. As protein: CSATGRPSYEQYF.

The V and J genes are TRBV3-1 and TRBJ1-1, with TRBD1 matching over 9 bases. The length of the CDR3 is 15 residues. V shed 5 bases, J shed 1 base, and the junction held 5 bases outside the gene matches. Germline-derived CDR1 and CDR2 are LGHDT and YNNKEL (reference sequence). The CDR3 sequence is CASSSQGAKNTEAFF. In DNA form, the CDR3 reads TGTGCCAGCAGCTCACAGGGGGCTAAGAACACTGAAGCTTTCTTT.